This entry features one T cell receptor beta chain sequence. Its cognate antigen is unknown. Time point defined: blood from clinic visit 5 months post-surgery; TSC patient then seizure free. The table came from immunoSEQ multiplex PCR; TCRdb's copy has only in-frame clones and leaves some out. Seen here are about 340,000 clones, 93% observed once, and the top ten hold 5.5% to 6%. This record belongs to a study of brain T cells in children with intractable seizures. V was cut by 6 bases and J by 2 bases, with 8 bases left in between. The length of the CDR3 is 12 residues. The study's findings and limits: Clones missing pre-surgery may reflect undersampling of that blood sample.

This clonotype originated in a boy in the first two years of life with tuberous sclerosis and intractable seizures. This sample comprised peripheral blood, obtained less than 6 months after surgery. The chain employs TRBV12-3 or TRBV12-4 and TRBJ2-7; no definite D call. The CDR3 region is CASSSVPYEQYF. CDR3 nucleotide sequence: TGTGCCAGCAGCTCCGTTCCCTACGAGCAGTACTTC.